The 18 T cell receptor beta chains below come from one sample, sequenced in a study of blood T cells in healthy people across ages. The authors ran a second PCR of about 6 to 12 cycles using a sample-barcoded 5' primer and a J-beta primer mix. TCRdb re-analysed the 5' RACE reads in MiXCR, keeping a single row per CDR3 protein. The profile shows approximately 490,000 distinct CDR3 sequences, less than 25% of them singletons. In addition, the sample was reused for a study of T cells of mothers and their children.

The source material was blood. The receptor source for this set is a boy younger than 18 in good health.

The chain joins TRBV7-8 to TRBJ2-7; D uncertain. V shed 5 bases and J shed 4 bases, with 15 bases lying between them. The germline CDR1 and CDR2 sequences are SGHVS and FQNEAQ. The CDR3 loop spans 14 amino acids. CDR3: CASSPPAAPYEQYF. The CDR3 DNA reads TGTGCCAGCAGCCCCCCAGCTGCCCCTTACGAGCAGTACTTC.

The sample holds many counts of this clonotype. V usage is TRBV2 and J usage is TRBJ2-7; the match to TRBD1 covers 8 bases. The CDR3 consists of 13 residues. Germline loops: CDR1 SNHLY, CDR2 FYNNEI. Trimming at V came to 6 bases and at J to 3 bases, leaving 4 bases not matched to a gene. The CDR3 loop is CASRSDRGYEQYF. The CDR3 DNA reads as TGTGCCAGCAGATCAGACAGGGGCTACGAGCAGTACTTC.

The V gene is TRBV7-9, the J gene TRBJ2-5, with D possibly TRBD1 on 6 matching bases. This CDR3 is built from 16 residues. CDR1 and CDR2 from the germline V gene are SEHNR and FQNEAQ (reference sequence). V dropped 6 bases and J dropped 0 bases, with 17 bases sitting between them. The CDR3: CASRPPGHPYQETQYF. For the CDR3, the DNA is TGTGCCAGCAGGCCCCCGGGACATCCTTACCAAGAGACCCAGTACTTC. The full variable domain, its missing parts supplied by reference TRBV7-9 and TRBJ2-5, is DTGVSQNPRHKITKRGQNVTFRCDPISEHNRLYWYRQTLGQGPEFLTYFQNEAQLEKSRLLSDRFSAERPKGSFSTLEIQRTEQGDSAMYLCASRPPGHPYQETQYFGPGTRLLVL.

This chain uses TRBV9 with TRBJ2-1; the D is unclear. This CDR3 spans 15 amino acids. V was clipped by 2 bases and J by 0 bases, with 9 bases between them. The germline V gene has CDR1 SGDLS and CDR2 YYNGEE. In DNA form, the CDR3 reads TGTGCCAGCAGCGTTTTAAGTAGCTCCTACAATGAGCAGTTCTTC. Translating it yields CASSVLSSSYNEQFF. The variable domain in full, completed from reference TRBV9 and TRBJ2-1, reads DSGVTQTPKHLITATGQRVTLRCSPRSGDLSVYWYQQSLDQGLQFLIQYYNGEERAKGNILERFSAQQFPDLHSELNLSSLELGDSALYFCASSVLSSSYNEQFFGPGTRLTVL.

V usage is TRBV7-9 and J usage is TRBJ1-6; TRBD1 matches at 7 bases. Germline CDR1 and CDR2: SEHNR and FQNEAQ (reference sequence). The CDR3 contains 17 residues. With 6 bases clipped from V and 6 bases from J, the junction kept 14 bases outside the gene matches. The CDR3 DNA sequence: TGTGCCAGCAGACCTAATCTTAGGGGGCCGATTAATTCACCCCTCCACTTT. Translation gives CASRPNLRGPINSPLHF.

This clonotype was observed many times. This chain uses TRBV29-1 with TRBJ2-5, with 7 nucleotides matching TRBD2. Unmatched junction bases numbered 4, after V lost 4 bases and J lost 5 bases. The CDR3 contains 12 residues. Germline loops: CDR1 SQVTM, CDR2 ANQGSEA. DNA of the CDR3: TGCAGCGTTGTGGGGAGGGAGGAGACCCAGTACTTC. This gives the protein CSVVGREETQYF. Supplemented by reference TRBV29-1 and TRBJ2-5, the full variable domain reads SAVISQKPSRDICQRGTSLTIQCQVDSQVTMMFWYRQQPGQSLTLIATANQGSEATYESGFVIDKFPISRPNLTFSTLTVSNMSPEDSSIYLCSVVGREETQYFGPGTRLLVL.

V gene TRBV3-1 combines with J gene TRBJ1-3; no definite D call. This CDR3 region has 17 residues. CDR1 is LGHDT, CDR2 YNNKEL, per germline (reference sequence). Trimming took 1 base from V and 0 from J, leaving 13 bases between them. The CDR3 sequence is CASSQGPAGSSGNTIYF. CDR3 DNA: TGTGCCAGCAGCCAAGGTCCCGCCGGGAGCTCTGGAAACACCATATATTTT.

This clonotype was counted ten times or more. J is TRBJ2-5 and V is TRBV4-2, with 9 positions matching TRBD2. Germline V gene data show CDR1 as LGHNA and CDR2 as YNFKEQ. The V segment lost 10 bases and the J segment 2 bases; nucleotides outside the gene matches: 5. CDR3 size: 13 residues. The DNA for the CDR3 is TGTGCCATTACGACTAGCGGTCAAGAGACCCAGTACTTC. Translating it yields CAITTSGQETQYF.

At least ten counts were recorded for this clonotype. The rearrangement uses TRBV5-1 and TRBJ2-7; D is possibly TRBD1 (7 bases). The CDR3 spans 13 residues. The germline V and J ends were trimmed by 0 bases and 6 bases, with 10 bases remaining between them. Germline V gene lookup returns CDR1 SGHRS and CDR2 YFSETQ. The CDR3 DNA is TGCGCCAGCAGCTTGGACAGGGGAGGCGAGCAGTACTTC. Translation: CASSLDRGGEQYF.

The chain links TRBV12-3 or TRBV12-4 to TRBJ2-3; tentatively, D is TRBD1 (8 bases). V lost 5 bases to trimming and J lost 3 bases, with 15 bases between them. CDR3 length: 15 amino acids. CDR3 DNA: TGTGCCAGCAGTCGCCAACAGGGGGGGACAGATACGCAGTATTTT. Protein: CASSRQQGGTDTQYF.

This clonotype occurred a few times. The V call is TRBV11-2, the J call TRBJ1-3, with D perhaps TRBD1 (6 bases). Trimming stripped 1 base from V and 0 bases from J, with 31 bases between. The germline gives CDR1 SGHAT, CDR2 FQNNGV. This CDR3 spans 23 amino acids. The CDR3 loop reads CASSLGAAWGAIDLTDSGNTIYF. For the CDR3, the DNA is TGTGCCAGCAGCTTAGGAGCAGCCTGGGGGGCCATCGACCTTACCGACTCTGGAAACACCATATATTTT.

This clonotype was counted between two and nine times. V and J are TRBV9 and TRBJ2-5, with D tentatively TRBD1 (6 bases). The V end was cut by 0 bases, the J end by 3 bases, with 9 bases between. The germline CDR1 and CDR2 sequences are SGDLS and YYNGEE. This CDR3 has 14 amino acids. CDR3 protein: CASSVENREETQYF. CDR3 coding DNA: TGTGCCAGCAGCGTAGAGAACAGGGAAGAGACCCAGTACTTC. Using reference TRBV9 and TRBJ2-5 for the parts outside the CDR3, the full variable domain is DSGVTQTPKHLITATGQRVTLRCSPRSGDLSVYWYQQSLDQGLQFLIQYYNGEERAKGNILERFSAQQFPDLHSELNLSSLELGDSALYFCASSVENREETQYFGPGTRLLVL.

The CDR3 region is CASSPGTVQNTGELFF. The CDR3 region has the DNA TGCGCCAGCAGCCCTGGGACAGTCCAGAACACCGGGGAGCTGTTTTTT. This chain connects TRBV5-1 to TRBJ2-2, with 7 bases identical to TRBD1. This CDR3 has 16 amino acids. Germline V CDR1 and CDR2: SGHRS, YFSETQ. V gave up 4 bases and J gave up 1 base; unmatched junction bases: 7.

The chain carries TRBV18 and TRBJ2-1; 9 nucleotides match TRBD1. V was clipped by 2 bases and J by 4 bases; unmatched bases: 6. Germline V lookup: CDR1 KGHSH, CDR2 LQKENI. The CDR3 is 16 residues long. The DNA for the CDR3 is TGTGCCAGCTCACCAGGGACAGGGAGTATATACAATGAGCAGTTCTTC. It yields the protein CASSPGTGSIYNEQFF.

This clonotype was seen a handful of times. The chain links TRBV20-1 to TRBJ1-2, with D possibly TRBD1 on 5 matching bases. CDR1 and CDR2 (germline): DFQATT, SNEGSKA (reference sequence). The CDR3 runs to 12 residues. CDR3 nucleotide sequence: TGCAGGAGGTGGGGCCCGGACTATGGCTACACCTTC. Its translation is CRRWGPDYGYTF.

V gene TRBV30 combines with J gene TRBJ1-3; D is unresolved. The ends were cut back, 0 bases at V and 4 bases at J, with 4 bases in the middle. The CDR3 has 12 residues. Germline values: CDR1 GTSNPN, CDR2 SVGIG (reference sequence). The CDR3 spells CAWSVLGNTIYF. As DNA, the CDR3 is TGTGCCTGGAGTGTACTCGGAAACACCATATATTTT.

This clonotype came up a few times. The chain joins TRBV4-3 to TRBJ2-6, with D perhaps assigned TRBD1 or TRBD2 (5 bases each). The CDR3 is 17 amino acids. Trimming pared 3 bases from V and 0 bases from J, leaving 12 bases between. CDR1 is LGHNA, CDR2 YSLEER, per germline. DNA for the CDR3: TGCGCCAGCAGCCAGGGGGAGCGATTCTCTGGGGCCAACGTCCTGACTTTC. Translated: CASSQGERFSGANVLTF.

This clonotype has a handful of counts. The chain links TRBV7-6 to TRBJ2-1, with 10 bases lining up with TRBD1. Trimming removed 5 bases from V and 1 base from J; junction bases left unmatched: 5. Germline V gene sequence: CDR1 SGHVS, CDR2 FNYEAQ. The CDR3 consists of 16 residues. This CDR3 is CASSLPGQGSYNEQFF. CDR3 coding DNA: TGTGCCAGCAGCCTCCCGGGACAGGGGTCCTACAATGAGCAGTTCTTC.